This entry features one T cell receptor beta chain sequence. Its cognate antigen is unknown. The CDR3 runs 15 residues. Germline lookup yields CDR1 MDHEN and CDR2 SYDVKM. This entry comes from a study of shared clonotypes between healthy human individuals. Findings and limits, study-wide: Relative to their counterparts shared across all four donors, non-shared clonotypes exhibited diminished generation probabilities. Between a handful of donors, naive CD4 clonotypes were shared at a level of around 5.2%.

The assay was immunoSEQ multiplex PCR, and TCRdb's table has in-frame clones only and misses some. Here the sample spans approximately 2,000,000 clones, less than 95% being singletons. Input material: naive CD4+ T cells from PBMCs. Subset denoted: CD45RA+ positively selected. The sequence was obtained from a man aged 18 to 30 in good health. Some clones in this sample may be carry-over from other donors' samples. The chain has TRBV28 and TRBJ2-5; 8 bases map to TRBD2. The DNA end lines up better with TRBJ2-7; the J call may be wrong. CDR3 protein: CASSSPGGRWYEQYF. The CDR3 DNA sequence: TGTGCCAGCAGTTCCCCGGGCGGGAGGTGGTACGAGCAGTACTTC.